Detailed here is one T cell receptor (beta chain). There is no known antigen for this receptor. Within one base of it there is no much larger clone, and no base qualities were kept. This sample is drawn from a study of T cell repertoires in cytomegalovirus infection (dated by TCRdb to about 2019). With regard to the full study: Donor HLA type was relevant to the analysis, as public TCR beta signatures indicated carriage of CMV infection together with the matching HLA type. Findings and caveats that apply to the study as a whole: The ex vivo response was dominated by HLA-C-restricted CMV-specific TCR beta clonotypes, which also provided the single most frequent clonotype in two of eight donors. Cumulative frequency of public TCR beta family members discriminated carriers of CMV infection plus the relevant HLA type in this cohort and an independent 352-donor cohort.

Unmatched junction bases come to 7, with V trimmed by 2 bases and J by 6 bases. As encoded in the germline V gene (reference sequence), CDR1 is DFQATT while CDR2 is SNEGSKA. Taken from cysteine to phenylalanine, the CDR3 has 15 residues. Solely the CDR3 DNA is kept, with 45 bases framed from the first base. TCRdb shows the sequencer as Illumina HiSeq 1500. TCRdb handled the public reads itself, with Q25 trimming in fastp and clone calling in MiXCR, and kept productive beta chains. Rows are combined by CDR3 protein, so each entry shows the most common genes and DNA. The sample has a few hundred thousand distinct CDR3 sequences on record, 22% of them singletons. Roughly 18% of the sample is held by the ten biggest clonotypes.

The chain employs TRBV20-1 and TRBJ2-1, with 10 bases matching TRBD2. This clonotype was obtained from a human donor in good health (CMV status not recorded). Some clones in this sample may be carry-over from other donors' samples. Sequencing used CD8+ T cells from PBMCs. The DNA sequence is TGCAGTGCTAGAAAGCGGGGGGGCCGTGTCAATGAGCAGTTCTTC. Translation gives CSARKRGGRVNEQFF.